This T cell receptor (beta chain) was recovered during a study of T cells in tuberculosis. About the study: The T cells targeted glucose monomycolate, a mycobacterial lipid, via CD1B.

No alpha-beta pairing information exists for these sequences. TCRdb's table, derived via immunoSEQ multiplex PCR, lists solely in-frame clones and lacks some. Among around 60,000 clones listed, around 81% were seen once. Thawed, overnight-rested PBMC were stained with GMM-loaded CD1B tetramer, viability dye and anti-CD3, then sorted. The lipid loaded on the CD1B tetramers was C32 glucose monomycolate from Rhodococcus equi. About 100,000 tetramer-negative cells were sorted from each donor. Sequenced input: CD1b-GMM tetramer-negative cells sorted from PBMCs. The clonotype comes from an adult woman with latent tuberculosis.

This CDR3 reads CASSPPSFSYEQYF. The DNA of the CDR3 is TGTGCCAGCTCACCACCGTCCTTCTCCTACGAGCAGTACTTC. This chain uses TRBV18 with TRBJ2-7; D gene uncertain. V lost 0 bases to trimming and J lost 0 bases, with 6 bases between them. Germline-derived CDR1 and CDR2 are KGHSH and LQKENI. The CDR3 has 14 residues.